The TCR beta chain under discussion was sequenced for a study of blood T cell repertoires in COVID-19. Looked up from germline, CDR1 is SNHLY and CDR2 is FYNNEI. The length of the CDR3 is 16 residues. Trimming removed 4 bases from V and 4 bases from J; junction bases left unmatched: 6. Some clones are missing from TCRdb's copy, which holds only in-frame ones; the method was immunoSEQ multiplex PCR. The sample carries around 200,000 clones, around nine tenths recorded once. The receptor was derived from a woman under 30 who had recovered from COVID-19. The chain combines TRBV2 with TRBJ2-7, with 14 positions matching TRBD2. Sequenced sample: peripheral blood. The CDR3, as DNA: TGTGCCAGCAGTGGATTGACTAGCGGGAGGGAGTACGAGCAGTACGTC. Its translation is CASSGLTSGREYEQYV.